This T cell receptor beta chain came from a study of T cells in localized non-small cell lung cancer. Broader study findings: Patients showing higher blood T cell density tended to see longer overall survival. Across samples, adjacent lung featured a median roughly 62 of the top 100 tumor clones.

Germline V CDR1 and CDR2: SGHDN, FVKESK. The CDR3 contains 15 residues. Trimming took 0 bases from V and 4 from J, leaving 12 bases between them. Comment on this clone: Its target is not known.

Sequencing used immunoSEQ multiplex PCR; TCRdb keeps in-frame clones, though not all of them. The profile shows 450 to 550 clones, around 17% of them singletons. This material consisted of normal lung tissue next to the tumor, taken before any cancer treatment. The receptor was isolated from a male donor older than 55 with stage I lung adenocarcinoma. J is TRBJ1-1 and V is TRBV14; D might be TRBD1 (5 bases). DNA for the CDR3: TGTGCCAGCAGCCAAGATAAAGGGGAGGTCACTGAAGCTTTCTTT. Its translation is CASSQDKGEVTEAFF.